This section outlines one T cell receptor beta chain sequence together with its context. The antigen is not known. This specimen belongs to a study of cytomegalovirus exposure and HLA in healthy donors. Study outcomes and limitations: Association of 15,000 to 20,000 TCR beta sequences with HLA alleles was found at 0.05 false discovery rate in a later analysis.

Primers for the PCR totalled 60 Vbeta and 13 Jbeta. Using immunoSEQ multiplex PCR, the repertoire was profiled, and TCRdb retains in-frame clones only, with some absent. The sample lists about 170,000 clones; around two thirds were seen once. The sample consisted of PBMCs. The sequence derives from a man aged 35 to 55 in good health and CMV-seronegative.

CDR3 amino acids: CASSLTGSTGELFF. CDR3 nucleotides: TGTGCCAGCAGCCTGACAGGGTCGACCGGGGAGCTGTTTTTT. The gene calls are TRBV5-8 and TRBJ2-2; TRBD1 aligns across 7 bases. The CDR3 totals 14 residues. Germline V gene lookup returns CDR1 SGHTS and CDR2 YDEGEE. Losses at the gene ends were 4 bases for V and 5 bases for J; bases not matched to a gene: 5.